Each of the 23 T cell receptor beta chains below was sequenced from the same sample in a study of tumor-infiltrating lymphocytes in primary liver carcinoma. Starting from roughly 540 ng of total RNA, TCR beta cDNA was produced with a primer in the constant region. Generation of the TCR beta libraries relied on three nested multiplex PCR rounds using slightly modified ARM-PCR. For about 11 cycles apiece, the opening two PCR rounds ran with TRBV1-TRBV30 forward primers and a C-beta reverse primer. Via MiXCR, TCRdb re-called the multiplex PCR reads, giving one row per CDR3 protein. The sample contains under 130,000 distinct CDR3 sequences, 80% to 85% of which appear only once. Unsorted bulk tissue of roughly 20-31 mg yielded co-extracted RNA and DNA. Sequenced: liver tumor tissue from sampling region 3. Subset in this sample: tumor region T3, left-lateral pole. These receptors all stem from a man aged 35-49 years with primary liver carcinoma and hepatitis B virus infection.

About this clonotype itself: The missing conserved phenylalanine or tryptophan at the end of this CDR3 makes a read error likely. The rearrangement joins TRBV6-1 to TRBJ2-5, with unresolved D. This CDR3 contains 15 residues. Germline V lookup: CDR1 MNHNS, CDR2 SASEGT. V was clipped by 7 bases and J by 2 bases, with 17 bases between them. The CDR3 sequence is CASTPSWWSQETQYL. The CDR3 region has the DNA TGTGCCAGCACCCCCTCTTGGTGGAGTCAAGAGACCCAGTACCTT.

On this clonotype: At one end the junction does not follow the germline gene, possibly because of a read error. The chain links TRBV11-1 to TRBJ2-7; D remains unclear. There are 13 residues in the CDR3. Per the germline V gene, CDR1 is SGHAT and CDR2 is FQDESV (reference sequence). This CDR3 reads CVSKGKRSYEQYF. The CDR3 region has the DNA TGTGTCAGCAAGGGCAAGCGATCCTACGAGCAGTACTTC.

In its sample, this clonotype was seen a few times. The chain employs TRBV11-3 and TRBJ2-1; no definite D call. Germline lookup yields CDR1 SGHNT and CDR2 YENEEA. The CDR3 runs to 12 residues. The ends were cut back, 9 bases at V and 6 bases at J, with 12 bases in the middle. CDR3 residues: CASTLNANEQFF. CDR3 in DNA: TGTGCCAGTACTTTAAATGCCAATGAGCAGTTCTTC.

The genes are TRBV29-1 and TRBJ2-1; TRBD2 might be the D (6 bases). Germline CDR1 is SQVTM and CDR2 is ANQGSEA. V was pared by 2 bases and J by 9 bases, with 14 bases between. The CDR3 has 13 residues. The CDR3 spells CSVELLAYIEQFF. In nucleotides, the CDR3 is TGCAGCGTTGAATTACTAGCCTATATTGAGCAGTTCTTC.

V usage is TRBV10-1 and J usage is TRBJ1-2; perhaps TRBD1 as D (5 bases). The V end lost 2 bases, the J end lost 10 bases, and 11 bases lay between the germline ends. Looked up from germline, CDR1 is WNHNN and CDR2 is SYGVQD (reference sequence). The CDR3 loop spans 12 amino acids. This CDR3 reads CASSERDHDYTF. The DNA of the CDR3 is TGCGCCAGCAGTGAGAGGGACCATGACTACACCTTC.

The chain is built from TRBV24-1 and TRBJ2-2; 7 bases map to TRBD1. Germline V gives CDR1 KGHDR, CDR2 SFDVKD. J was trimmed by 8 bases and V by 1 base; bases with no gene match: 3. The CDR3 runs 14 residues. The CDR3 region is CATSDLGGTGELFF. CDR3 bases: TGTGCCACCAGTGATTTAGGGGGCACAGGGGAGCTGTTTTTT.

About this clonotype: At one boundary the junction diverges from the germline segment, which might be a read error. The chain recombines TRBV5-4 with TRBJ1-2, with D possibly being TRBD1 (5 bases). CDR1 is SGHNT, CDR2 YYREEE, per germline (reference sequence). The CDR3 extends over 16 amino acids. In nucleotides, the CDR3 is TGTGCCAGCAGCGGCGCCCACTCCGGGACTGGGTATGGCTACGCCTTC. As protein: CASSGAHSGTGYGYAF.

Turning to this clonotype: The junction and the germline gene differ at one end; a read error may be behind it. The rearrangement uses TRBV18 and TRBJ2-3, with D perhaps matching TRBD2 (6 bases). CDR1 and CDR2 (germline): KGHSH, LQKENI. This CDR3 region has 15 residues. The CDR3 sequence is CVSSSTRGSTDTQYF. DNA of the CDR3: TGTGTCAGCTCGTCGACTAGAGGGAGTACAGATACGCAGTATTTT.

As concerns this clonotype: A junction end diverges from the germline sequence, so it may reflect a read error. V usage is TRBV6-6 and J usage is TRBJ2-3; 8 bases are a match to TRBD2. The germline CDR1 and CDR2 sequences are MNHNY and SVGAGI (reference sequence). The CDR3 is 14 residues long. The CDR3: CARSRTSQGDMQYF. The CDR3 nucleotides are TGTGCCAGAAGTCGGACTAGCCAGGGAGATATGCAGTATTTT.

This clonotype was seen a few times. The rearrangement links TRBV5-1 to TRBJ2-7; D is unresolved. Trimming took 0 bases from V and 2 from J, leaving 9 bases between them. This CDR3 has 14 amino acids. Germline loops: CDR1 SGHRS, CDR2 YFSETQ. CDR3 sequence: CASSLEGRAYEQYF. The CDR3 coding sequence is TGCGCCAGCAGCTTGGAGGGCAGAGCCTACGAGCAGTACTTC.

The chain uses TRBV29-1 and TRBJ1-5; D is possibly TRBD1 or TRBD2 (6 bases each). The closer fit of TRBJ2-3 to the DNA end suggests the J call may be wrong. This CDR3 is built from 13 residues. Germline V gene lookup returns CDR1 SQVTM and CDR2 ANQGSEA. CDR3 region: CRAGGGTNQPQYF. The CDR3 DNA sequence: TGCCGCGCCGGAGGGGGAACGAATCAGCCCCAGTATTTT.

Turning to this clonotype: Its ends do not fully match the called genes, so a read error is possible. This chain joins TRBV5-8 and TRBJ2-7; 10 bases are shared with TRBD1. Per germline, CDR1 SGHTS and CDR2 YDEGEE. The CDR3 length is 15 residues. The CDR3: CASSLRGQGAYEQYF. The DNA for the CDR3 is TGTGCTAGCAGCTTACGCGGACAGGGGGCCTACGAGCAGTACTTC.

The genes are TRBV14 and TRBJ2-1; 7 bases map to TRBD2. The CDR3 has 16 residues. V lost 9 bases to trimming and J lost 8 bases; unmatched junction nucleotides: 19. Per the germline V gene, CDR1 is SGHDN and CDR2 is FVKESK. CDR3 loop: CASSVAAGWVNDEQFF. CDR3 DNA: TGTGCCAGTAGTGTCGCAGCGGGATGGGTAAACGATGAGCAGTTCTTC. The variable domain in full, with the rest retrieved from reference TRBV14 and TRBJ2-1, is EAGVTQFPSHSVIEKGQTVTLRCDPISGHDNLYWYRRVMGKEIKFLLHFVKESKQDESGMPNNRFLAERTGGTYSTLKVQPAELEDSGVYFCASSVAAGWVNDEQFFGPGTRLTVL.

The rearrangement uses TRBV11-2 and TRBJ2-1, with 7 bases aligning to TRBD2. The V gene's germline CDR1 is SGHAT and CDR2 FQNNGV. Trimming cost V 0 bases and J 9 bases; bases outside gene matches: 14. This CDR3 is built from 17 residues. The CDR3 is CASSLDRGGSFYVEQFF. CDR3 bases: TGTGCCAGCAGCTTAGATAGGGGCGGGAGCTTCTACGTTGAGCAGTTCTTC.

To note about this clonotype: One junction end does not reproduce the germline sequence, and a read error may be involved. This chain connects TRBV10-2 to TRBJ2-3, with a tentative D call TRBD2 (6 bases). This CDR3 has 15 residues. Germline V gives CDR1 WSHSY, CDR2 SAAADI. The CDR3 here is CASCEAEGPTDTQYF. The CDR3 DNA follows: TGCGCCAGCTGTGAGGCGGAGGGACCCACAGATACGCAGTATTTT.

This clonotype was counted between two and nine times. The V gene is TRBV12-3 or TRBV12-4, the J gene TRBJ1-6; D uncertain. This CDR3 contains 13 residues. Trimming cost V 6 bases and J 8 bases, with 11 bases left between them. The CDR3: CASSLGGDSPLHF. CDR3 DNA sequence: TGTGCCAGCAGCTTGGGTGGGGATTCACCCCTCCACTTT.

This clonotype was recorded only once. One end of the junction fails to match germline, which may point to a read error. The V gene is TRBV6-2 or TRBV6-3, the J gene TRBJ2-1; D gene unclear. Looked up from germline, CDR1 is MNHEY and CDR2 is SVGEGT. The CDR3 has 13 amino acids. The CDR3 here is CASTYQLNNEQFF. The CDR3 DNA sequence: TGTGCCAGCACTTACCAGTTGAACAATGAGCAGTTCTTC.

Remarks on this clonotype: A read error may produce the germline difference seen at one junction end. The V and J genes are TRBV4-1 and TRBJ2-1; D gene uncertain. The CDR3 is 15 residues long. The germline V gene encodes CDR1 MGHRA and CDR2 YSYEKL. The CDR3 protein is CTSTQAVLGDNEQFF. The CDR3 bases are TGCACCAGCACCCAGGCTGTTCTAGGTGACAATGAGCAGTTCTTC.

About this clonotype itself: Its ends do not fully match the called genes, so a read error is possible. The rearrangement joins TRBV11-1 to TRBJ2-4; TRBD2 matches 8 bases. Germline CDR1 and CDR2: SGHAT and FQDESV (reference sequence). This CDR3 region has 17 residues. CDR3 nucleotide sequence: TGTGCCAGCAGCTTCCCGGGGAGTAGCGGGATCAAAAGCATTCAGTACTTC. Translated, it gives CASSFPGSSGIKSIQYF.

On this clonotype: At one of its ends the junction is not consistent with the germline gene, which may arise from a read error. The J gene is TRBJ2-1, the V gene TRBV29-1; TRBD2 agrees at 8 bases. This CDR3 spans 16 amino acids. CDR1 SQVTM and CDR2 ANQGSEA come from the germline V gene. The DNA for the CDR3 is TGCAGCATTGAATTCGGGAGCGGGAGAATAACCGATGAGCAGTCCTTC. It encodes CSIEFGSGRITDEQSF.

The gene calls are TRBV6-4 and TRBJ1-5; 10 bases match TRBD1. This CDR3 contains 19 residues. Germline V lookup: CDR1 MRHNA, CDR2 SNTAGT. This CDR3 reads CTTTDRGTLSEDCNQPQHF. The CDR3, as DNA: TGTACCACCACGGACAGGGGGACTCTCTCGGAAGATTGCAATCAGCCCCAGCATTTT.

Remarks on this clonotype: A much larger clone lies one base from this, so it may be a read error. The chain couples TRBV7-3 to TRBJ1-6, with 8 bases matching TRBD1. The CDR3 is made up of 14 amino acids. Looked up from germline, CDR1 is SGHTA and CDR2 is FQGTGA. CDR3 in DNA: TGTGCCAGCAGCTTGCAGGGGGCGCGGTCACCCCTCCAGTTT. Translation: CASSLQGARSPLQF.

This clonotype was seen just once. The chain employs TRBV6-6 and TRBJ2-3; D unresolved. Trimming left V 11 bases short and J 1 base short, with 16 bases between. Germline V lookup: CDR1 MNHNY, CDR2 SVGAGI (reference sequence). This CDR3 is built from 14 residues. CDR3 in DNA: TGTGCCCACACCCCGCCTGGGGGCACAGATACGCAGTATTTT. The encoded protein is CAHTPPGGTDTQYF.